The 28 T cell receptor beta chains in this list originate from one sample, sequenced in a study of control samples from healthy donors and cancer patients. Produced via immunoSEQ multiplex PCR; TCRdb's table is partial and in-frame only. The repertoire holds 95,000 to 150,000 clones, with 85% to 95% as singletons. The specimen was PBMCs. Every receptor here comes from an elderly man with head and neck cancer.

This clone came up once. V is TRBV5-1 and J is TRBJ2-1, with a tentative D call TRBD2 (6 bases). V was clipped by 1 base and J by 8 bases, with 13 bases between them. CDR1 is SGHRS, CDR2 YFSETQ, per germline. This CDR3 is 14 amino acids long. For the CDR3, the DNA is TGCGCCAGCAGCTTGAGACTAGAGGGCTATGAGCAGTTCTTC. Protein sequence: CASSLRLEGYEQFF.

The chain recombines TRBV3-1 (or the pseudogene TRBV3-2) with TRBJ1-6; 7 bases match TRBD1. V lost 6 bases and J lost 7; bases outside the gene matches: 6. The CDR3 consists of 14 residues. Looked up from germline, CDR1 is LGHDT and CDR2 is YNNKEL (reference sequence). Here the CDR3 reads CASRARDSNSPLHF. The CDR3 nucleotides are TGTGCCAGCAGAGCGCGGGACAGCAATTCACCCCTCCACTTT.

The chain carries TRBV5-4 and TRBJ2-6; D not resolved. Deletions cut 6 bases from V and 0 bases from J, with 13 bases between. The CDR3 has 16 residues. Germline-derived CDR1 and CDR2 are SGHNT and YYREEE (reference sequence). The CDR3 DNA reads TGTGCCAGCACCTTAACGTCGCTCTCTGGGGCCAACGTCCTGACTTTC. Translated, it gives CASTLTSLSGANVLTF.

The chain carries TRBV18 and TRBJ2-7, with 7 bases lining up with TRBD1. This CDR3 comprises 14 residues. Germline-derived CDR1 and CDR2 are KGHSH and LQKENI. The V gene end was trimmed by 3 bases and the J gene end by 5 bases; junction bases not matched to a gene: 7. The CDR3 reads CASSPRTGPDEQYF. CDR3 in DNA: TGTGCCAGCTCACCGCGGACAGGCCCGGACGAGCAGTACTTC.

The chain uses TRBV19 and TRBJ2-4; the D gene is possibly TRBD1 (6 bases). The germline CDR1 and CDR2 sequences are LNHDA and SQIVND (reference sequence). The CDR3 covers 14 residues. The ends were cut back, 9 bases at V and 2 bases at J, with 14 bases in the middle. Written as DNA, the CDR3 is TGTGCCAGCAACGGCCAGGGGTCCAAAAACATTCAGTACTTC. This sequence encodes CASNGQGSKNIQYF. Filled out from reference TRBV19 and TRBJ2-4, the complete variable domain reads DGGITQSPKYLFRKEGQNVTLSCEQNLNHDAMYWYRQDPGQGLRLIYYSQIVNDFQKGDIAEGYSVSREKKESFPLTVTSAQKNPTAFYLCASNGQGSKNIQYFGAGTRLSVL.

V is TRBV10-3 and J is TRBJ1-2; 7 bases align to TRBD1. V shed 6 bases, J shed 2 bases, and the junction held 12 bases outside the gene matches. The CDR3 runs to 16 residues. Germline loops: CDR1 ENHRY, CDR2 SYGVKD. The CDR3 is CAIRPTGVIGNYGYTF. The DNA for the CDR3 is TGTGCCATCAGGCCCACAGGGGTCATAGGGAACTATGGCTACACCTTC.

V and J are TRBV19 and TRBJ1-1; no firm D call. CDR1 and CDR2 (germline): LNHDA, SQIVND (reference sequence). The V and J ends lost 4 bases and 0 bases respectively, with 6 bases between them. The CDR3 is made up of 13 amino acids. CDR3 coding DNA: TGTGCCAGTAGTACCTCACTGAACACTGAAGCTTTCTTT. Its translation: CASSTSLNTEAFF.

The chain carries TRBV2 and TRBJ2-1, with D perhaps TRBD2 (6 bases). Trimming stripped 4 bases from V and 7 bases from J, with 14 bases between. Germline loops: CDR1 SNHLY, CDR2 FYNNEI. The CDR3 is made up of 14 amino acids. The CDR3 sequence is CASSVLAALNEQFF. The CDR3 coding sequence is TGTGCCAGCAGTGTGTTAGCGGCCCTTAATGAGCAGTTCTTC. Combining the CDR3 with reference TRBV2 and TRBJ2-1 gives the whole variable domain EPEVTQTPSHQVTQMGQEVILRCVPISNHLYFYWYRQILGQKVEFLVSFYNNEISEKSEIFDDQFSVERPDGSNFTLKIRSTKLEDSAMYFCASSVLAALNEQFFGPGTRLTVL.

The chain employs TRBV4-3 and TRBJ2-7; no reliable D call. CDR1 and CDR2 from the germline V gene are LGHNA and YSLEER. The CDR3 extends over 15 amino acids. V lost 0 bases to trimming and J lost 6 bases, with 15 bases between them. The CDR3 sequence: CASSQDGPSVGEQYF. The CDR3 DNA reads TGCGCCAGCAGCCAAGATGGGCCGTCCGTCGGCGAGCAGTACTTC.

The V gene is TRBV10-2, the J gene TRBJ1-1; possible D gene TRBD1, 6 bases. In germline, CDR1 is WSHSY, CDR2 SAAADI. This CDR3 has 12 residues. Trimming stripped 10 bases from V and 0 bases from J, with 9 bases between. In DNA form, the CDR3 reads TGCGCCATACAGGGTTTGAACACTGAAGCTTTCTTT. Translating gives CAIQGLNTEAFF.

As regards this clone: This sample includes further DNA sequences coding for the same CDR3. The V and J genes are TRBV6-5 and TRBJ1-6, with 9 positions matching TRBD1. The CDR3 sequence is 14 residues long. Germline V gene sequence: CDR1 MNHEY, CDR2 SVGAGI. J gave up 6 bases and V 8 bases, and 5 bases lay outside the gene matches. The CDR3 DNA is TGTGCCAGCCGGGACAGGGCTCCTAATTCACCCCTCCACTTT. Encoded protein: CASRDRAPNSPLHF.

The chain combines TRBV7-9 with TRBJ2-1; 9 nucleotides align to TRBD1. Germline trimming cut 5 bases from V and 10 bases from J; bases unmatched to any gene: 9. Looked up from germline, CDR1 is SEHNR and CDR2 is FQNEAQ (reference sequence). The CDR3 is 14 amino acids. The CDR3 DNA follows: TGTGCCAGCAGCCTAACACAGGGGGCGGGGGAGCAGTTCTTC. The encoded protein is CASSLTQGAGEQFF.

CDR3 nucleotide sequence: TGTGCTAGTGGTACACCGACAGGGGGGAACACTGAAGCTTTCTTT. Protein product: CASGTPTGGNTEAFF. The V and J genes are TRBV12-5 and TRBJ1-1; 9 bases map to TRBD1. In germline, CDR1 is LGHNT, CDR2 FRNRAP. V was pared by 5 bases and J by 1 base, with 5 bases of the junction left unmatched. There are 15 residues in the CDR3.

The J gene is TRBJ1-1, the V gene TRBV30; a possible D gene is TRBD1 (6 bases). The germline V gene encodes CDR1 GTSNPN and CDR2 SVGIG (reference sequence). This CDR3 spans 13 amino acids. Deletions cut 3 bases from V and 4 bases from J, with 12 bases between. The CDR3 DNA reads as TGTGCCTGGAGCCCAGGGGTGGCCACTGAAGCTTTCTTT. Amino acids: CAWSPGVATEAFF.

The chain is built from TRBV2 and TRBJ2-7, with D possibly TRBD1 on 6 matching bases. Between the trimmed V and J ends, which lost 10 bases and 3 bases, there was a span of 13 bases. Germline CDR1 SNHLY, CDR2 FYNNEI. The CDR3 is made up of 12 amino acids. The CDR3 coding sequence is TGTGCCAACAGAATGGACAGCTACGAGCAGTACTTC. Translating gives CANRMDSYEQYF.

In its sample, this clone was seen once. CDR3 sequence reads: CASSYRRGQQETQYF. The CDR3 DNA is TGTGCCAGCAGCTACCGACGGGGGCAACAAGAGACCCAGTACTTC. The rearrangement joins TRBV7-9 to TRBJ2-5, with D perhaps matching TRBD1 or TRBD2 (6 bases each). This CDR3 has 15 amino acids. V was trimmed by 4 bases and J by 2 bases, leaving 14 bases between them. Germline loops: CDR1 SEHNR, CDR2 FQNEAQ (reference sequence).

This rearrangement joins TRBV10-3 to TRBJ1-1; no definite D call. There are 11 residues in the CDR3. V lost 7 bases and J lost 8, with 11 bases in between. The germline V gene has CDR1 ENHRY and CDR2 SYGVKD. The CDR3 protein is CAIKETREAFF. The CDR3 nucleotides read TGTGCCATCAAGGAGACGCGGGAAGCTTTCTTT.

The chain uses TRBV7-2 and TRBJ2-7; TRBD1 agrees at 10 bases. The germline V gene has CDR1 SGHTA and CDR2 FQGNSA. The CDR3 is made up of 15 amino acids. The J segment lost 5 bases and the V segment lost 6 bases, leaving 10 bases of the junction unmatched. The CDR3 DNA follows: TGTGCCAGCAGATGGCGGGACAGGGGAATCCACGAGCAGTACTTC. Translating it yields CASRWRDRGIHEQYF.

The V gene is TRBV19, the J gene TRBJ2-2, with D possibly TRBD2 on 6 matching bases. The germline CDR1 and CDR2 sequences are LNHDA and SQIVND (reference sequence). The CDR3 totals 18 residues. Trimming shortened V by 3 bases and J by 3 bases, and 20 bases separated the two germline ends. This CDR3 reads CASSIRPQGGYYTGELFF. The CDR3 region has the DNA TGTGCCAGTAGTATCAGGCCCCAGGGAGGATATTACACCGGGGAGCTGTTTTTT.

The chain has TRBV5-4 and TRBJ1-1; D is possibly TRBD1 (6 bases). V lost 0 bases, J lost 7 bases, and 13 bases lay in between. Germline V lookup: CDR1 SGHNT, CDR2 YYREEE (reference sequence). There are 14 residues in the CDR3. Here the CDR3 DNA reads TGTGCCAGCAGCTTGGCCAAGGACAGCCGTGAAGCTTTCTTT. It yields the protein CASSLAKDSREAFF.

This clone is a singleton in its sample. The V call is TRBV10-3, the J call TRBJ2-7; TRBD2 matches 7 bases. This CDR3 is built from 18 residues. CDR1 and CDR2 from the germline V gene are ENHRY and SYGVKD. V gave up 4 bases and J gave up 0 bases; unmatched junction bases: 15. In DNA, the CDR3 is TGTGCCATCAGTGCCCCGACTAGCCCTGGGGCCGGCTCCTACGAGCAGTACTTC. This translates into CAISAPTSPGAGSYEQYF.

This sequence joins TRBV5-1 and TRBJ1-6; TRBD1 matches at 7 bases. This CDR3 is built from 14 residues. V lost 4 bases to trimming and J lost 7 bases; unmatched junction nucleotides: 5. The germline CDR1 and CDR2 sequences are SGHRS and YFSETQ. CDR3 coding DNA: TGCGCCAGCAGCGAGGGACAGCCCAATTCACCCCTCCACTTT. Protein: CASSEGQPNSPLHF.

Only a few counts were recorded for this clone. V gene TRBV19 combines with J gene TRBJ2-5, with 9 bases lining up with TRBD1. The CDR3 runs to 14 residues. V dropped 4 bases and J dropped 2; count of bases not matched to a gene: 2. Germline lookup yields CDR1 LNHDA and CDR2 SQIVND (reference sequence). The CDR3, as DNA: TGTGCCAGTAGTAAGGGACAGGGTCAAGAGACCCAGTACTTC. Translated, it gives CASSKGQGQETQYF.

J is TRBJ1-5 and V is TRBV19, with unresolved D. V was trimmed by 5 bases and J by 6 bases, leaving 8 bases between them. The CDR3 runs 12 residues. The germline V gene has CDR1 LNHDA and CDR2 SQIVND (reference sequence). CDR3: CASSLIRQPQHF. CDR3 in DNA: TGTGCCAGTAGTCTCATTCGTCAGCCCCAGCATTTT.

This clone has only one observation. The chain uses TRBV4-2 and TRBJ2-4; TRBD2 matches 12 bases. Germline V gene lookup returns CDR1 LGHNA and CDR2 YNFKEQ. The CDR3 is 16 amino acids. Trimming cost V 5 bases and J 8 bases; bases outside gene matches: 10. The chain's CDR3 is CASSSSSGGALDIQYF. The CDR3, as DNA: TGTGCCAGCAGCTCGTCTAGCGGGGGGGCCTTGGACATTCAGTACTTC.

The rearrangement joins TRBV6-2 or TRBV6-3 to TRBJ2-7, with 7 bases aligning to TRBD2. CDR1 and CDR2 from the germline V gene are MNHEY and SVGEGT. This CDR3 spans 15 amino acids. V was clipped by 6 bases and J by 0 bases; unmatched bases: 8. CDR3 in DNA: TGTGCCAGCAGCTATTCGGGAGGCCTCTCCTACGAGCAGTACTTC. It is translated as CASSYSGGLSYEQYF.

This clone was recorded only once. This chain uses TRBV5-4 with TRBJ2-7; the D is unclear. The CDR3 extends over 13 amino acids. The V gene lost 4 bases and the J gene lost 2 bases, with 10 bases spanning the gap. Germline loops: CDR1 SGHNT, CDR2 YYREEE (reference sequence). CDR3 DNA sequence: TGTGCCAGCAGCCCGGGCCCCCCCTACGAGCAGTACTTC. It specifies CASSPGPPYEQYF.

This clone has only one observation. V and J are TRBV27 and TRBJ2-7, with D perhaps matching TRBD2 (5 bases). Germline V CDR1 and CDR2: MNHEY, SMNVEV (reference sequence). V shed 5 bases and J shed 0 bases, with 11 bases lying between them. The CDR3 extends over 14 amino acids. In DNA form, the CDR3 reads TGTGCCAGCAGTACTTCTAGCAACTCCTACGAGCAGTACTTC. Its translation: CASSTSSNSYEQYF.